Listed below are T cell receptor beta chains from one sample, sequenced in a study of human T cells and chemical hapten exposure. TCRdb reprocessed the RACE reads with MiXCR, giving one entry per CDR3 protein. The sample contains 90,000 to 120,000 distinct CDR3 sequences, approximately 11% of which appear only once. The source was whole blood, collected in connection with sensitization to the hapten diphenylcyclopropenone (DPC). The receptors originated from a woman aged 40-49 years with alopecia areata. Some clones in this sample may be carry-over from other donors' samples. Both conserved end residues are part of each CDR3. Each record gives: V gene, D gene, J gene, clone size, CDR3 protein, CDR3 DNA. D genes are given only for firm matches. Where a row states a size, it is once, few, many or the class of an expanded clone; other rows omit it.

TRBV20-1	.	TRBJ2-3	many	CSARSLGDTQYF	TGCAGTGCTAGAAGCCTCGGAGATACGCAGTATTTT
TRBV27	.	TRBJ2-7	.	CASSRQGSYEQYF	TGTGCCAGCAGTCGGCAAGGGTCTTACGAGCAGTACTTC
TRBV7-8	.	TRBJ1-3	many	CASTPRVGNTIYF	TGTGCCAGCACCCCTCGTGTTGGAAACACCATATATTTT
TRBV6-2/TRBV6-3	.	TRBJ2-5	few	CASSQSRQETQYF	TGTGCCAGCAGCCAGAGCCGACAAGAGACCCAGTACTTC
TRBV20-1	TRBD1	TRBJ2-7	many	CSARGQGYYEQYF	TGCAGTGCTAGGGGACAGGGATACTACGAGCAGTACTTC
TRBV12-3/TRBV12-4	TRBD2	TRBJ2-7	many	CASSPSGTSYEQYF	TGTGCCAGCAGTCCGTCCGGGACTAGCTACGAGCAGTACTTC
TRBV12-3/TRBV12-4	.	TRBJ2-5	few	CASTRDPSETQYF	TGTGCCAGCACCCGGGACCCTTCAGAGACCCAGTACTTC
TRBV20-1	.	TRBJ1-1	many	CSAARRDTEAFF	TGCAGTGCCGCCCGCCGGGACACTGAAGCTTTCTTT
TRBV2	.	TRBJ1-1	.	CASSTEAFF	TGTGCCAGCAGCACTGAAGCTTTCTTT
TRBV5-1	.	TRBJ2-6	few	CASSSDSSGANVLTF	TGCGCCAGCAGCTCAGACAGCTCTGGGGCCAACGTCCTGACTTTC